This is a list of T cell receptor beta chains from one sample in a study of shared clonotypes between healthy human individuals. Measured with immunoSEQ multiplex PCR; TCRdb has only the in-frame clones, and not every one. The data contain approximately 620,000 clones, 97% of them singletons. Sequencing was done on a sample of naive CD4+ T cells sorted from blood. The receptors were gathered from a woman in her 30s in good health. Each CDR3 is given with its conserved first and last residue. A D gene is named only where the DNA matches it firmly.

cdr3_length j_call d_call v_call cdr3_aa
16 TRBJ2-2 - TRBV7-2 CASTTGAAVNTGELFF
12 TRBJ1-1 - TRBV30 CAWSVQGLEAFF
15 TRBJ2-7 TRBD1 TRBV5-1 CASSPRDSGSYEQYF
16 TRBJ2-1 - TRBV27 CASSSLSVGGRNEQFF
15 TRBJ1-5 TRBD1 TRBV2 CASSRQGDSNQPQHF
13 TRBJ2-2 - TRBV2 CASRGRVSGELFF
15 TRBJ2-7 TRBD2 TRBV5-4 CASRKTSGSSYEQYF
19 TRBJ2-7 - TRBV2 CASSDLSGGNWRGKYEQYF
15 TRBJ2-3 TRBD1 TRBV6-4 CASSIGQGLGDTQYF
15 TRBJ1-4 - TRBV5-1 CASSLGGGREEKLFF
16 TRBJ2-2 TRBD2 TRBV4-1 CASSQLAGGSTGELFF
15 TRBJ1-5 TRBD1 TRBV6-6 CASRVDRAPYQPQHF
18 TRBJ2-7 - TRBV27 CASSSPSQSGRWLYEQYF
17 TRBJ1-5 TRBD1 TRBV28 CASSYLDRGWSNQPQHF
18 TRBJ1-3 TRBD1 TRBV6-1 CASSARTGGERSGNTIYF
14 TRBJ1-1 - TRBV2 CASSDWSSYTEAFF
17 TRBJ2-2 TRBD2 TRBV18 CASSPQPLAGKVGELFF
16 TRBJ1-1 TRBD1 TRBV19 CASSILTGARNTEAFF
17 TRBJ1-5 TRBD1 TRBV7-2 CASSRHSGQGNNQPQHF
14 TRBJ2-5 - TRBV19 CASKIRGPGETQYF
12 - TRBD1 TRBV27 CASGTGSYEQYF
15 TRBJ2-4 - TRBV28 CASSPFRLAKNIQYF
14 TRBJ2-7 TRBD1 TRBV10-1 CASSGTGTLGEQYF
15 TRBJ1-1 TRBD1 TRBV2 CATDRDRGTNTEAFF
15 TRBJ2-7 TRBD2 TRBV28 CASSFVASGSYEQYF
16 TRBJ2-7 TRBD2 TRBV7-3 CASSHGLAGGVYEQYF
12 TRBJ2-1 - TRBV29-1 CSVGTYNNEQFF
12 TRBJ2-1 - TRBV11-2 CASSLVGDEQFF
13 TRBJ1-1 - TRBV7-9 CASSLAGYAEAFF
13 TRBJ2-5 - TRBV10-3 CAIRSAPQETQYF
16 TRBJ2-5 TRBD2 TRBV28 CASSFGLAGSQETQYF
14 TRBJ1-4 - TRBV13 CASSRSQGDEKLFF
21 TRBJ2-1 TRBD2 TRBV19 CASSVSPGLAGGGRRGDEQFF
13 TRBJ2-7 - TRBV28 CASGRQGGYEQYF
12 TRBJ1-4 - TRBV28 CASSSLNEKLFF
17 TRBJ1-3 TRBD1 TRBV7-2 CASSLVGTGLTGNTIYF
17 TRBJ2-1 - TRBV29-1 CSVDFSDPYDVGNEQFF
13 TRBJ1-1 - TRBV7-9 CASSLYPNTEAFF
14 TRBJ1-5 TRBD1 TRBV9 CASSAGTGGQPQHF
12 TRBJ2-3 - TRBV28 CASRGMTDTQYF
15 TRBJ2-1 - TRBV5-1 CASSLVLAGGHEQFF
16 TRBJ2-3 TRBD2 TRBV23-1 CASSQSSGRATDTQYF
17 TRBJ2-5 TRBD2 TRBV28 CASTPGFLAGILETQYF
13 TRBJ2-7 - TRBV4-1 CASSQTTPYEQYF
15 TRBJ2-7 - TRBV28 CASSLIRAFSYEQYF
15 TRBJ2-3 TRBD2 TRBV2 CASSLQLAGTDTQYF
16 - - TRBV28 CASSLPGNRLEDEQYF
14 TRBJ1-2 - TRBV7-9 CASSLSGENYGYTF
15 TRBJ2-5 TRBD2 TRBV7-9 CASSPWTSGQETQYF
13 TRBJ1-2 - TRBV6-5 CASSLTTSHGYTF
16 TRBJ2-7 TRBD2 TRBV6-5 CASSSSSGRDLYEQYF
14 TRBJ1-5 TRBD1 TRBV2 CASTTQGVGQPQHF
16 TRBJ2-3 TRBD2 TRBV5-1 CASTPGLAGGGDTQYF
19 TRBJ1-5 TRBD1 TRBV27 CASSFFPPLIGGFNQPQHF